This is a list of T cell receptor beta chains from one sample in a study of blood T cell repertoires in COVID-19. TCRdb keeps only in-frame clones here, not all; method: immunoSEQ multiplex PCR. The sample yields about 68,000 clones, over 70% seen once. Sequencing was carried out using peripheral blood. Source of these receptors: a human donor in a cohort sampled during active COVID-19. The CDR3 runs from the conserved cysteine through the conserved F or W. A D gene is named only where the DNA matches it firmly. Clone sizes are given selectively: once, few, many, or a class where the clone is expanded.

v_call: TRBV7-9
d_call: NA
j_call: TRBJ2-2
clone_size: NA
cdr3_nt: TGTGCCAGCCTGCGGGAGAACACCGGGGAGCTGTTTTTT
cdr3_aa: CASLRENTGELFF

v_call: TRBV5-1
d_call: TRBD1
j_call: TRBJ2-2
clone_size: once
cdr3_nt: TGCGCCAGCAGCTCTGCTGGACAGGGGAACACCGGGGAGCTGTTTTTT
cdr3_aa: CASSSAGQGNTGELFF

v_call: TRBV20-1
d_call: NA
j_call: TRBJ1-2
clone_size: NA
cdr3_nt: TGCAGTGCTAGTGTGAGAGTGGATGGCTACACCTTC
cdr3_aa: CSASVRVDGYTF

v_call: TRBV5-1
d_call: NA
j_call: TRBJ1-1
clone_size: NA
cdr3_nt: TGCGCCAGCAGCGCGACAACCACAAGGCAGGGCACTGAAGCTTTCTTT
cdr3_aa: CASSATTTRQGTEAFF

v_call: TRBV19
d_call: NA
j_call: TRBJ1-3
clone_size: NA
cdr3_nt: TGTGCCAGTAGTATCCAGGCACTCTCTGGAAACACCATATATTTT
cdr3_aa: CASSIQALSGNTIYF

v_call: TRBV10-3
d_call: TRBD1
j_call: TRBJ1-1
clone_size: NA
cdr3_nt: TGTGCCATCGGGACAGGGGTAAACACTGAAGCTTTCTTT
cdr3_aa: CAIGTGVNTEAFF

v_call: TRBV10-3
d_call: TRBD1
j_call: TRBJ1-4
clone_size: NA
cdr3_nt: TGTGCCATCAGTGAGTCTTCAGGCAGGGGGGCTAATGAAAAACTGTTTTTT
cdr3_aa: CAISESSGRGANEKLFF

v_call: TRBV28
d_call: TRBD1
j_call: TRBJ2-3
clone_size: NA
cdr3_nt: TGTGCCAGCAGGGAGACAGGGGGCACAGATACGCAGTATTTT
cdr3_aa: CASRETGGTDTQYF

v_call: TRBV5-4
d_call: NA
j_call: TRBJ1-6
clone_size: once
cdr3_nt: TGTGCCAGCAGCTTTGGCAGGGGTTACAATTCACCCCTCCACTTT
cdr3_aa: CASSFGRGYNSPLHF

v_call: TRBV6-2/TRBV6-3
d_call: TRBD2
j_call: TRBJ2-7
clone_size: NA
cdr3_nt: TGTGCCAGCAGTTCGGGACTAGCGGGAGAACGGGAGCAGTACTTC
cdr3_aa: CASSSGLAGEREQYF

v_call: TRBV7-2
d_call: TRBD1
j_call: TRBJ2-7
clone_size: NA
cdr3_nt: TGTGCCAGCAGCCTAGACAGGGGGCAAGCCGAGCAGTACTTC
cdr3_aa: CASSLDRGQAEQYF

v_call: TRBV11-1
d_call: NA
j_call: TRBJ2-2
clone_size: once
cdr3_nt: TGTGCCAGCAGCTTAGGGACAGTGAACACCGGGGAGCTGTTTTTT
cdr3_aa: CASSLGTVNTGELFF

v_call: TRBV7-9
d_call: NA
j_call: TRBJ1-2
clone_size: few
cdr3_nt: TGTGCCAGCAGCTCTTTTCGAACAGAACACTATGGCTACACCTTC
cdr3_aa: CASSSFRTEHYGYTF

v_call: TRBV18
d_call: NA
j_call: TRBJ2-2
clone_size: NA
cdr3_nt: TGTGCCAGCTCAAACCAGGGGAGCACCGGGGAGCTGTTTTTT
cdr3_aa: CASSNQGSTGELFF

v_call: TRBV6-5
d_call: NA
j_call: TRBJ1-6
clone_size: few
cdr3_nt: TGTGCCAGCAGGACCTCGGCCGGCGGACCCCTCCACTTT
cdr3_aa: CASRTSAGGPLHF

v_call: TRBV2
d_call: TRBD2
j_call: TRBJ2-5
clone_size: NA
cdr3_nt: TGTGCCAGCAGTGAAGCAAAACTAGCGGGAGAAGGAGAGACCCAGTACTTC
cdr3_aa: CASSEAKLAGEGETQYF

v_call: TRBV3-1/TRBV3-2
d_call: NA
j_call: TRBJ1-6
clone_size: NA
cdr3_nt: TGTGCCAGCAGCCAAAGGAGGTATAATTCACCCCTCCACTTT
cdr3_aa: CASSQRRYNSPLHF

v_call: TRBV7-2
d_call: NA
j_call: TRBJ2-5
clone_size: NA
cdr3_nt: TGTGCCAGCAGCGGTGTGGGGGGTCGGGAGACCCAGTACTTC
cdr3_aa: CASSGVGGRETQYF

v_call: TRBV9
d_call: TRBD2
j_call: TRBJ2-3
clone_size: NA
cdr3_nt: TGTGCCAGCAGCCCACTAGCGGGGACAGATACGCAGTATTTT
cdr3_aa: CASSPLAGTDTQYF

v_call: TRBV4-2
d_call: NA
j_call: TRBJ2-7
clone_size: NA
cdr3_nt: TGTGCCAGCAGCCAAGAGGGGGCCCACTACGAGCAGTACTTC
cdr3_aa: CASSQEGAHYEQYF

v_call: TRBV5-1
d_call: NA
j_call: TRBJ1-4
clone_size: once
cdr3_nt: TGCGCCAGCAGCGGGGGGAAAACGGCTAATGAAAAACTGTTTTTT
cdr3_aa: CASSGGKTANEKLFF

v_call: TRBV10-2
d_call: NA
j_call: TRBJ2-7
clone_size: NA
cdr3_nt: TGCGCCAGCAGTGATTACCCTGGGCTTTCCGAGGGCTACGAGCAGTACTTC
cdr3_aa: CASSDYPGLSEGYEQYF

v_call: TRBV9
d_call: TRBD1
j_call: TRBJ2-6
clone_size: NA
cdr3_nt: TGTGCCAGCAGCGTAGCCGGGACAGCCCGCTCTGGGGCCAACGTCCTGACTTTC
cdr3_aa: CASSVAGTARSGANVLTF

v_call: TRBV6-2/TRBV6-3
d_call: TRBD1
j_call: TRBJ1-2
clone_size: NA
cdr3_nt: TGTGCCAGCAGTTACTACAGGGGGCCGTATGGCTACACCTTC
cdr3_aa: CASSYYRGPYGYTF

v_call: TRBV7-9
d_call: TRBD2
j_call: TRBJ2-1
clone_size: NA
cdr3_nt: TGTGCCAGCAGCTCGCCCGAAATGGGACTAGCGGCTTCAGGTAATGAGCAGTTCTTC
cdr3_aa: CASSSPEMGLAASGNEQFF

v_call: TRBV2
d_call: NA
j_call: TRBJ1-5
clone_size: few
cdr3_nt: TGTGCCAGCGCGCCTCCCTCTGTCAGGGGCGGGTTGGGACCCCAGCATTTT
cdr3_aa: CASAPPSVRGGLGPQHF

v_call: TRBV7-3
d_call: NA
j_call: TRBJ1-2
clone_size: NA
cdr3_nt: TGTGCCAGCAGCTTCAGGGAGGCGAACTATGGCTACACCTTC
cdr3_aa: CASSFREANYGYTF

v_call: TRBV19
d_call: NA
j_call: TRBJ1-3
clone_size: NA
cdr3_nt: TGTGCCAGTAGTGCCCCTTCGGCGGGGCGAAACACCATATATTTT
cdr3_aa: CASSAPSAGRNTIYF

v_call: TRBV6-5
d_call: NA
j_call: TRBJ1-2
clone_size: NA
cdr3_nt: TGTGCCAGCAGCCCCGGGGGGAACTATGGCTACACCTTC
cdr3_aa: CASSPGGNYGYTF

v_call: TRBV5-4
d_call: NA
j_call: TRBJ2-7
clone_size: NA
cdr3_nt: TGTGCCAGCAGCCGGGACTCCGCCTCCTACGAGCAGTACTTC
cdr3_aa: CASSRDSASYEQYF

v_call: TRBV29-1
d_call: NA
j_call: TRBJ1-5
clone_size: NA
cdr3_nt: TGCAGCGTTTACCGGGGGCCCCAGCATTTT
cdr3_aa: CSVYRGPQHF

v_call: TRBV7-9
d_call: TRBD1
j_call: TRBJ1-6
clone_size: NA
cdr3_nt: TGTGCCAGCAGCTCCAAGGGGGGACAGACGAATTCACCCCTCCACTTT
cdr3_aa: CASSSKGGQTNSPLHF

v_call: TRBV9
d_call: NA
j_call: TRBJ2-1
clone_size: NA
cdr3_nt: TGTGCCAGCAGCGTGTCAGGGACACTATACAATGAGCAGTTCTTC
cdr3_aa: CASSVSGTLYNEQFF